This entry features one T cell receptor beta chain sequence. Original methodology: Nucleated cell number was recorded as an estimate derived from reference gene primer amplification. Only in-frame clones appear in the TCRdb table, and some are missing; sequencing was by immunoSEQ multiplex PCR. D and trimming come from the DNA, and the V and J calls and clone size come from that table. The sample shows fewer than 400,000 clones, more than 85% of them seen only once. The data belong to a study of blood T cell repertoires in COVID-19. Background on the study: Sites across the United States, Italy and Spain contributed samples from acute and convalescent COVID-19. T cells, B-cell-depleted T cells, or PBMCs provided the cDNA or gDNA that served as material.

The V and J ends lost 5 bases and 4 bases respectively, with 15 bases between them. The germline CDR1 and CDR2 sequences are SGDLS and YYNGEE. There are 14 residues in the CDR3. The sample was peripheral blood. The chain links TRBV9 to TRBJ1-1; perhaps TRBD1 as D (6 bases). The TCR was taken from a human donor in a cohort sampled during active COVID-19. CDR3 DNA sequence: TGTGCCAGCAGTACCGGGGGGGCTGGCACTGAAGCTTTCTTT. Translation gives CASSTGGAGTEAFF.